This TCR beta chain was found in a study of a mutant IDH1 vaccine in newly diagnosed glioma. Concerning this clone: The target antigen is unknown.

The time point denotes: week 23, last vaccination. Vaccine doses each comprised 300 ug of mutant IDH1 20-mer peptide, with topical imiquimod. This table comes from immunoSEQ multiplex PCR, and its TCRdb copy is limited to in-frame clones, with some not included. This table holds approximately 70,000 clones, approximately 87% found once. Trimming cost V 0 bases and J 5 bases; bases outside gene matches: 4. Germline CDR1 and CDR2: SGHDT and YYEEEE. The CDR3 is made up of 15 amino acids. The V and J genes are TRBV5-6 and TRBJ2-5; 10 nucleotides align to TRBD2. This TCR derives from a man between 18 and 29 years old with glioma. The sample here was PBMCs, taken from a glioma patient whose treatment included an IDH1 peptide vaccine. The CDR3 DNA sequence: TGTGCCAGCAGCTTGGATAGCGGGAGGCACGAGACCCAGTACTTC. This gives the protein CASSLDSGRHETQYF. The complete variable domain, with remaining parts taken from reference TRBV5-6 and TRBJ2-5, reads DAGVTQSPTHLIKTRGQQVTLRCSPKSGHDTVSWYQQALGQGPQFIFQYYEEEERQRGNFPDRFSGHQFPNYSSELNVNALLLGDSALYLCASSLDSGRHETQYFGPGTRLLVL.